This TCR beta chain was sequenced for a study of radiotherapy plus CTLA-4 blockade in lung cancer. Study information: Objective responses were observed in around 17% of patients, and disease control was achieved by 31%.

The germline V gene has CDR1 SGHAT and CDR2 FQNNGV. The V end was cut by 5 bases, the J end by 1 base, with 14 bases between. The CDR3 is made up of 15 amino acids. Worth noting for this clone: Antigen specificity is unknown.

General study results and limits: Researchers report tumor-derived TCR clones expanding in blood after radiotherapy plus ipilimumab.

Here immunoSEQ multiplex PCR was the method, and the copy in TCRdb shows in-frame clones only, minus some. Among tens of thousands of clones listed, over 55% were seen once. The J gene is TRBJ2-5, the V gene TRBV11-2; no clear D. The material sequenced was peripheral blood, taken from a patient treated with radiotherapy plus ipilimumab. This sequence was found in a human donor with non-small cell lung cancer who had a partial response to radiotherapy plus ipilimumab. The CDR3 sequence is CASSRLYGSQETQYF. The CDR3 DNA reads as TGTGCCAGCAGCCGCCTTTACGGGTCCCAAGAGACCCAGTACTTC.